Sequencing of this T cell receptor beta chain was carried out in a study of cytomegalovirus exposure and HLA in healthy donors. The wider study: An earlier analysis identified more than 95 million unique TCR beta sequences in 170 million or so T cells. Across a few hundred genotyped donors, roughly 85% landed in the Caucasian-associated ancestry cluster. Findings and limits, study-wide: Earlier results showed most TCR beta V segments being productive about 87% or about 30% of the time.

CDR1 and CDR2 (germline): SGHRS, YFSETQ. The CDR3 loop spans 15 amino acids. The study ran its PCR with 60 Vbeta and 13 Jbeta primers. The repertoire was sequenced with immunoSEQ multiplex PCR; TCRdb's copy has only in-frame clones and lacks some. The table shows 120,000 or so clones, with about 80% occurring only once. For this clone: The target antigen is unknown. The junction departs from germline at one end; a sequencing error may be responsible.

The sequence was obtained from a man between 25 and 39 years old in good health and CMV-seropositive. The rearrangement uses TRBV5-1 and TRBJ2-6; a weak D match, TRBD1 (5 bases). Sequencing input: PBMCs. CDR3 sequence: CASSPGFSGANGLTF. The CDR3 DNA follows: TGCGCCAGCAGCCCTGGTTTCTCTGGGGCCAACGGCCTGACTTTC.